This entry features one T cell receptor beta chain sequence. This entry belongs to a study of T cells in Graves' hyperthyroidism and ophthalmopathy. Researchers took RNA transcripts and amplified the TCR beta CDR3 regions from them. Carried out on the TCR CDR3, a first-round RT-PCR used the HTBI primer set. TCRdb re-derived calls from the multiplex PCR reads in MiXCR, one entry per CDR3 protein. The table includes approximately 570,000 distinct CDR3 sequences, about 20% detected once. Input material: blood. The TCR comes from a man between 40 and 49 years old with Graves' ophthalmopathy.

CDR3 sequence reads: CASSPMPPVNTEAFF. CDR3 nucleotide sequence: TGTGCCAGCAGTCCCATGCCCCCAGTGAACACTGAAGCTTTCTTT. The V and J genes are TRBV6-1 and TRBJ1-1; D is undetermined. Germline CDR1 MNHNS, CDR2 SASEGT. V lost 5 bases, J lost 0 bases, and 13 bases lay in between. The CDR3 has 15 amino acids.